This T cell receptor (beta chain) emerged from a study of OX40 agonist ivuxolimab in advanced cancers. The investigators sampled blood at baseline, at cycle 4 day 1, and at cycle 7 day 1. The germline CDR1 and CDR2 sequences are MNHEY and SVGAGI. V dropped 7 bases and J dropped 7; count of bases not matched to a gene: 10. The CDR3 is 14 residues long. TCRdb's copy holds only in-frame clones and misses some; the assay was immunoSEQ multiplex PCR. This sample has around 140,000 clones, with 90% found just once. This clone was picked up one time. The TCR was taken from an adult with an advanced solid tumor such as melanoma, head and neck, liver or kidney cancer. The rearrangement uses TRBV6-5 and TRBJ1-5, with TRBD1 identical over 7 bases. This sample comprised CD4+ or CD8+ T cells sorted from blood, obtained in a trial of the OX40 agonist ivuxolimab. The CDR3 spells CASTKRQGRQPQHF. CDR3 nucleotides: TGTGCCAGCACCAAAAGACAGGGCAGACAGCCCCAGCATTTT.